This entry lists 30 T cell receptor beta chains sequenced from one sample in a study of blood T cell dynamics during melanoma immunotherapy. The time point is: pre-treatment baseline. The assay was immunoSEQ multiplex PCR, and TCRdb's table has in-frame clones only and misses some. The repertoire consists of 9,900 or so clones, with 84% occurring once and the leading ten covering approximately 14%. Here the sequenced sample was blood, taken from a patient treated with checkpoint blockade. The receptors come from a human donor with melanoma.

The chain employs TRBV5-1 and TRBJ1-1; weak D call: TRBD1 (5 bases). CDR1 and CDR2 from the germline V gene are SGHRS and YFSETQ. The CDR3 is 13 amino acids. V was trimmed by 0 bases and J by 9 bases, leaving 12 bases between them. CDR3 protein: CASSLDGTSKAFF. The CDR3 bases are TGCGCCAGCAGCTTGGATGGGACTTCTAAAGCTTTCTTT. The complete variable domain, with remaining parts taken from reference TRBV5-1 and TRBJ1-1, reads KAGVTQTPRYLIKTRGQQVTLSCSPISGHRSVSWYQQTPGQGLQFLFEYFSETQRNKGNFPGRFSGRQFSNSRSEMNVSTLELGDSALYLCASSLDGTSKAFFGQGTRLTVV.

The chain has TRBV6-4 and TRBJ2-3, with 10 nucleotides matching TRBD1. The CDR3 length is 15 residues. The germline gives CDR1 MRHNA, CDR2 SNTAGT. V lost 6 bases and J lost 3; bases outside the gene matches: 6. The CDR3 DNA reads TGTGCCAGCAGATTGACAGGGGGCGTTACAGATACGCAGTATTTT. Amino acids: CASRLTGGVTDTQYF.

The chain carries TRBV6-4 and TRBJ2-1; TRBD1 or TRBD2 may be the D gene (5 bases each). Trimming stripped 3 bases from V and 7 bases from J, with 13 bases between. CDR3 length equals 14 residues. Germline assignment: CDR1 MRHNA and CDR2 SNTAGT. CDR3 region: CASSEGVERNEQFF. The CDR3, as DNA: TGTGCCAGCAGTGAGGGGGTAGAGCGGAATGAGCAGTTCTTC.

This clone turned up a few times. The CDR3 DNA is TGCAGTGCCGCCTCGGGGTCCTCTCAGTACTTC. It specifies CSAASGSSQYF. The chain joins TRBV20-1 to TRBJ2-4; possibly TRBD2 for D (5 bases). The length of the CDR3 is 11 residues. V was trimmed by 6 bases and J by 12 bases, leaving 15 bases between them. Germline V CDR1 and CDR2: DFQATT, SNEGSKA (reference sequence).

The gene calls are TRBV11-3 and TRBJ1-2; no reliable D call. This CDR3 has 13 residues. Germline lookup yields CDR1 SGHNT and CDR2 YENEEA. The germline V and J ends were trimmed by 0 bases and 2 bases, with 4 bases remaining between them. CDR3 bases: TGTGCCAGCAGCTTAGATCTGAACTATGGCTACACCTTC. Translation gives CASSLDLNYGYTF. The variable domain in full, completed from reference TRBV11-3 and TRBJ1-2, reads EAGVVQSPRYKIIEKKQPVAFWCNPISGHNTLYWYLQNLGQGPELLIRYENEEAVDDSQLPKDRFSAERLKGVDSTLKIQPAELGDSAVYLCASSLDLNYGYTFGSGTRLTVV.

The V and J genes are TRBV15 and TRBJ2-5, with D uncertain. This CDR3 has 14 amino acids. Germline assignment: CDR1 LNHNV and CDR2 YYDKDF (reference sequence). The V end lost 1 base, the J end lost 3 bases, and 9 bases lay between the germline ends. CDR3 residues: CATSRAPREETQYF. The CDR3, as DNA: TGTGCCACCAGCAGAGCCCCTCGGGAAGAGACCCAGTACTTC.

This chain connects TRBV10-3 to TRBJ2-2, with TRBD2 matching over 12 bases. CDR3 size: 15 residues. After removal of 9 bases from V and 7 bases from J, the junction contained 9 bases not matched to a gene. CDR1 is ENHRY, CDR2 SYGVKD, per germline. The CDR3 bases are TGTGCCATGTCCCCTAGCGGGGGGGCCTACGGGGAGCTGTTTTTT. Its translation: CAMSPSGGAYGELFF.

This clone is deemed large. The chain has TRBV19 and TRBJ1-5; D gene ambiguous. V lost 7 bases and J lost 5, with 15 bases in between. This CDR3 is 14 amino acids long. Germline-derived CDR1 and CDR2 are LNHDA and SQIVND (reference sequence). CDR3 in amino acids: CASKHTATYQPQHF. The CDR3 DNA reads TGTGCCAGTAAACATACAGCAACCTATCAGCCCCAGCATTTT.

This sequence joins TRBV4-3 and TRBJ2-7; a weak D match, TRBD2 (6 bases). The V end lost 4 bases, the J end lost 0 bases, and 13 bases lay between the germline ends. The CDR3 is 15 residues long. CDR1 LGHNA and CDR2 YSLEER come from the germline V gene. The CDR3 coding sequence is TGCGCCAGCAGCCGGCACCCGGGGGACTCCTACGAGCAGTACTTC. Translating it yields CASSRHPGDSYEQYF.

This clone has just one count. The rearrangement links TRBV29-1 to TRBJ2-1; TRBD1 agrees at 11 bases. The germline V gene has CDR1 SQVTM and CDR2 ANQGSEA. The CDR3 consists of 13 residues. V trimming: 7 bases; J trimming: 5 bases; junction bases outside the gene matches: 4. CDR3 nucleotide sequence: TGCAGCGCTGGGACAGGGGGAAACAATGAGCAGTTCTTC. Translating it yields CSAGTGGNNEQFF.

The genes are TRBV7-2 and TRBJ1-3, with a weak D call TRBD1 (5 bases). The CDR3 length is 15 residues. CDR1 is SGHTA and CDR2 is FQGNSA in the germline V gene. With 1 base removed from V and 0 bases from J, the gap between germline ends came to 7 bases. CDR3 in amino acids: CASSLGGGSGNTIYF. CDR3 nucleotides: TGTGCCAGCAGCTTAGGGGGGGGCTCTGGAAACACCATATATTTT.

The rearrangement joins TRBV7-9 to TRBJ2-5, with 8 bases lining up with TRBD2. V lost 5 bases and J lost 4; bases outside the gene matches: 3. This CDR3 is 13 amino acids long. Germline V lookup: CDR1 SEHNR, CDR2 FQNEAQ (reference sequence). The CDR3 loop reads CASSGTSGETQYF. Written as DNA, the CDR3 is TGTGCCAGCAGCGGTACTAGCGGAGAGACCCAGTACTTC.

The count of this clone is one. V and J are TRBV13 and TRBJ1-2; D is unclear. There are 13 residues in the CDR3. CDR1 and CDR2 (germline): PRHDT, FYEKMQ (reference sequence). The V end was cut by 5 bases, the J end by 5 bases, with 12 bases between. The DNA for the CDR3 is TGTGCCAGCAGCACGGGAGCGGGGTATGGCTACACCTTC. Residues: CASSTGAGYGYTF.

This sequence joins TRBV28 and TRBJ2-7; possible D gene TRBD1, 5 bases. The CDR3 has 13 amino acids. The V and J ends lost 4 bases and 5 bases respectively, with 12 bases between them. Germline CDR1 and CDR2: MDHEN and SYDVKM. CDR3 in amino acids: CASSYSGSDEQYF. For the CDR3, the DNA is TGTGCCAGCAGTTACTCAGGGTCCGACGAGCAGTACTTC.

The chain has TRBV7-2 and TRBJ1-6; D not resolved. The CDR3 has 16 residues. In germline, CDR1 is SGHTA, CDR2 FQGNSA. Trimming took off 0 bases at V and 7 bases at J, with 13 bases between the two ends. The CDR3 reads CASSLATPGLNSPLHF. Written as DNA, the CDR3 is TGTGCCAGCAGCTTAGCGACCCCAGGACTGAATTCACCCCTCCACTTT.

The chain is built from TRBV6-4 and TRBJ2-5, with TRBD2 identical over 12 bases. The ends lost 6 bases at V and 3 bases at J; junction bases unmatched: 11. This CDR3 region has 17 residues. Germline CDR1 is MRHNA and CDR2 is SNTAGT. The CDR3 coding sequence is TGTGCCAGCAGGCGACCTCTAGCGGGGGGGCTTAAAGAGACCCAGTACTTC. Protein sequence: CASRRPLAGGLKETQYF.

The CDR3 coding sequence is TGTGCCAGCAGTTGGGGGAACACCGGGGAGCTGTTTTTT. It encodes CASSWGNTGELFF. The chain carries TRBV13 and TRBJ2-2; D remains unclear. The CDR3 runs 13 residues. Trimming took off 6 bases at V and 1 base at J, with 6 bases between the two ends. CDR1 and CDR2 from the germline V gene are PRHDT and FYEKMQ (reference sequence).

V is TRBV29-1 and J is TRBJ2-7; 8 bases line up with TRBD1. Germline V CDR1 and CDR2: SQVTM, ANQGSEA. CDR3 length: 15 amino acids. Trimming took 0 bases from V and 2 from J; bases not matched to a gene: 6. CDR3 loop: CSVEEEQGVPYEQYF. The CDR3, as DNA: TGCAGCGTTGAAGAAGAACAGGGGGTTCCCTACGAGCAGTACTTC.

The V call is TRBV7-8, the J call TRBJ1-5, with TRBD1 as a possible D gene (6 bases). V lost 6 bases, J lost 0 bases, and 12 bases lay in between. CDR3 length: 15 residues. Germline-derived CDR1 and CDR2 are SGHVS and FQNEAQ. CDR3 region: CASSLRGDSNQPQHF. DNA of the CDR3: TGTGCCAGCAGTCTCAGGGGTGATAGCAATCAGCCCCAGCATTTT.

The chain carries TRBV2 and TRBJ2-5; 14 bases agree with TRBD2. CDR1 and CDR2 (germline): SNHLY, FYNNEI. The J segment lost 5 bases and the V segment lost 5 bases, leaving 10 bases of the junction unmatched. There are 17 residues in the CDR3. The CDR3: CASSHSGTSGGEETQYF. The CDR3 bases are TGTGCCAGCAGTCACTCCGGGACTAGCGGGGGTGAGGAGACCCAGTACTTC. Full variable domain (outside the CDR3, taken from reference TRBV2 and TRBJ2-5): EPEVTQTPSHQVTQMGQEVILRCVPISNHLYFYWYRQILGQKVEFLVSFYNNEISEKSEIFDDQFSVERPDGSNFTLKIRSTKLEDSAMYFCASSHSGTSGGEETQYFGPGTRLLVL.

This sequence joins TRBV5-4 and TRBJ2-4; D perhaps matches TRBD2 (5 bases). V was cut by 4 bases and J by 7 bases, with 18 bases left in between. The CDR3 spans 15 residues. The germline V gene encodes CDR1 SGHNT and CDR2 YYREEE (reference sequence). In nucleotides, the CDR3 is TGTGCCAGCAGCACCCGACTAACCCCAGCCAACATTCAGTACTTC. This translates into CASSTRLTPANIQYF.

This clone came up a few times. The V and J genes are TRBV5-1 and TRBJ2-7; TRBD1 agrees at 7 bases. After removal of 4 bases from V and 5 bases from J, the junction contained 3 bases not matched to a gene. There are 12 residues in the CDR3. Germline V gene sequence: CDR1 SGHRS, CDR2 YFSETQ. CDR3 residues: CASSRQGDEQYF. DNA for the CDR3: TGCGCCAGCAGCCGACAGGGAGACGAGCAGTACTTC.

The chain recombines TRBV7-2 with TRBJ1-2; no clear D gene. Germline V gives CDR1 SGHTA, CDR2 FQGNSA. The CDR3 has 15 amino acids. Deletions cut 5 bases from V and 0 bases from J, with 13 bases between. CDR3 loop: CASSVKTVANYGYTF. The CDR3 region has the DNA TGTGCCAGCAGCGTAAAGACGGTAGCTAACTATGGCTACACCTTC. The full variable domain, completed using reference TRBV7-2 and TRBJ1-2, is GAGVSQSPSNKVTEKGKDVELRCDPISGHTALYWYRQSLGQGLEFLIYFQGNSAPDKSGLPSDRFSAERTGGSVSTLTIQRTQQEDSAVYLCASSVKTVANYGYTFGSGTRLTVV.

The V call is TRBV10-3, the J call TRBJ1-2; the D is unclear. Germline CDR1 ENHRY, CDR2 SYGVKD. The CDR3 has 13 amino acids. The germline V and J ends were trimmed by 6 bases and 8 bases, with 16 bases remaining between them. The DNA of the CDR3 is TGTGCCATCAGCCGTAATAAGGGAGACGGCTACACCTTC. Amino acid sequence: CAISRNKGDGYTF.

The chain is built from TRBV6-5 and TRBJ1-3; D not certain. Germline-derived CDR1 and CDR2 are MNHEY and SVGAGI. This CDR3 region has 15 residues. The ends were cut back, 6 bases at V and 0 bases at J, with 12 bases in the middle. CDR3 residues: CASSPWTDSGNTIYF. The DNA of the CDR3 is TGTGCCAGCAGCCCCTGGACGGACTCTGGAAACACCATATATTTT.

The table lists this clone with a few counts. The J gene is TRBJ1-5, the V gene TRBV4-3; D is unresolved. CDR1 is LGHNA and CDR2 is YSLEER in the germline V gene. The CDR3 is 15 residues long. V gave up 0 bases and J gave up 1 base, with 7 bases separating them. The CDR3 loop is CASSQDGRSNQPQHF. The DNA of the CDR3 is TGCGCCAGCAGCCAAGATGGGAGAAGCAATCAGCCCCAGCATTTT.

The chain combines TRBV7-9 with TRBJ2-1; 8 nucleotides line up with TRBD2. This CDR3 comprises 15 residues. CDR1 SEHNR and CDR2 FQNEAQ come from the germline V gene (reference sequence). J gave up 2 bases and V 6 bases, and 6 bases lay outside the gene matches. The CDR3 spells CASRDTSGTYNEQFF. The DNA for the CDR3 is TGTGCCAGCAGAGATACTAGCGGAACCTACAATGAGCAGTTCTTC.

The V gene is TRBV19, the J gene TRBJ1-5, with TRBD1 as a possible D gene (5 bases). Per the germline V gene, CDR1 is LNHDA and CDR2 is SQIVND (reference sequence). This CDR3 has 15 amino acids. V was shortened by 6 bases and J by 7 bases, with 19 bases between the two germline ends. The CDR3 spells CASSASAGGKQPQHF. The CDR3 nucleotides are TGTGCCAGTAGCGCGTCCGCGGGGGGGAAACAGCCCCAGCATTTT.

The chain uses TRBV28 and TRBJ2-7; 7 bases match TRBD1. The CDR3 is 14 amino acids. The ends lost 5 bases at V and 12 bases at J; junction bases unmatched: 16. CDR1 and CDR2 from the germline V gene are MDHEN and SYDVKM. CDR3 region: CASSPRDRDIKLYF. As DNA, the CDR3 is TGTGCCAGCAGTCCCCGAGACAGGGATATTAAGCTGTACTTC.

This chain links TRBV21-1 with TRBJ1-1. TRBV21-1 is a known pseudogene. The CDR3 has 15 residues. DNA of the CDR3: TGTGCCAGCAGCAAAGCGGACGGAGGGAACACTGAAGCTTTCTTT. Residues: CASSKADGGNTEAFF.